The 13 T cell receptor beta chains given below trace back to one sample, sequenced in a study of blood T cell repertoires in COVID-19 (dated by TCRdb to about 2020). Library preparation employed the immunoSEQ multiplex PCR assay. TCRdb obtained this table from immuneACCESS and retained in-frame rearrangements with V and J assigned. These tables miss some clones; where compared with another copy, unresolved V genes account for less than half of the shortfall, and the remainder is unexplained. The sample table lists 190,000 or so clones, roughly 89% of them with a count of one. About a tenth of the sample goes to the ten largest clones. The sequenced material came from PBMCs or T cells enriched from blood (not recorded which). These receptors came from a man younger than 30 with acute COVID-19.

V gene TRBV5-1 combines with J gene TRBJ2-3, with TRBD2 identical over 14 bases. V trimming: 4 bases; J trimming: 5 bases; junction bases outside the gene matches: 6. The CDR3 extends over 16 amino acids. CDR1 and CDR2 from the germline V gene are SGHRS and YFSETQ. This CDR3 reads CASSLGLAGAGDTQYF. For the CDR3, the DNA is TGCGCCAGCAGCCTGGGACTAGCGGGAGCGGGAGATACGCAGTATTTT.

The J gene is TRBJ2-1, the V gene TRBV30; unclear D gene. There are 16 residues in the CDR3. From germline, CDR1 is GTSNPN and CDR2 SVGIG (reference sequence). Trimming cost V 6 bases and J 1 base, with 19 bases left between them. The chain's CDR3 is CACFLVADPSYNEQFF. DNA of the CDR3: TGTGCCTGCTTCCTAGTGGCCGACCCATCCTACAATGAGCAGTTCTTC.

This chain joins TRBV7-9 and TRBJ2-7; TRBD2 agrees at 13 bases. The CDR3 extends over 19 amino acids. The germline CDR1 and CDR2 sequences are SEHNR and FQNEAQ (reference sequence). Trimming removed 1 base from V and 1 base from J; junction bases left unmatched: 10. The CDR3 here is CASSLDTDTSGRVSYEQYF. Here the CDR3 DNA reads TGTGCCAGCAGCTTAGATACCGATACTAGCGGGAGGGTTTCCTACGAGCAGTACTTC.

This sequence joins TRBV3-1 (or the pseudogene TRBV3-2) and TRBJ2-7, with 7 nucleotides matching TRBD1. With V trimmed by 6 bases and J by 0 bases, 2 bases remained unmatched. From germline, CDR1 is LGHDT and CDR2 YNNKEL (reference sequence). The CDR3 has 13 amino acids. The CDR3 DNA reads as TGTGCCAGCAGTAGGGACAGCTCCTACGAGCAGTACTTC. Translating gives CASSRDSSYEQYF.

The genes are TRBV28 and TRBJ2-1, with D hard to call. The germline V gene encodes CDR1 MDHEN and CDR2 SYDVKM. The CDR3 consists of 16 residues. V shed 6 bases and J shed 1 base, with 16 bases lying between them. CDR3 sequence reads: CASRPRGRESYNEQFF. CDR3 nucleotides: TGTGCCAGCAGACCAAGAGGTCGCGAGTCCTACAATGAGCAGTTCTTC.

The V call is TRBV28, the J call TRBJ1-1; 9 bases agree with TRBD1. Trimming removed 5 bases from V and 6 bases from J; junction bases left unmatched: 10. Looked up from germline, CDR1 is MDHEN and CDR2 is SYDVKM. The CDR3 is made up of 15 amino acids. As DNA, the CDR3 is TGTGCCAGCAGTGGAGCAGGACAGGGGTTGTCTGAAGCTTTCTTT. This gives the protein CASSGAGQGLSEAFF.

The rearrangement uses TRBV2 and TRBJ1-3, with 9 bases fitting TRBD1. The CDR3 has 13 residues. V shed 8 bases and J 2 bases; nucleotides not matched to a gene: 1. CDR1 SNHLY and CDR2 FYNNEI come from the germline V gene. The CDR3 reads CASRDRAGNTIYF. The DNA for the CDR3 is TGTGCCAGCCGGGACAGGGCTGGAAACACCATATATTTT.

This chain links TRBV11-1 with TRBJ2-3; D not resolved. CDR3 size: 15 residues. V lost 3 bases to trimming and J lost 3 bases, with 13 bases between them. Per germline, CDR1 SGHAT and CDR2 FQDESV (reference sequence). CDR3 DNA sequence: TGTGCCAGCAGCTTGCGCGGCTCCAAAACAGATACGCAGTATTTT. It encodes CASSLRGSKTDTQYF. The full variable domain, completed using reference TRBV11-1 and TRBJ2-3, is EAEVAQSPRYKITEKSQAVAFWCDPISGHATLYWYRQILGQGPELLVQFQDESVVDDSQLPKDRFSAERLKGVDSTLKIQPAELGDSAMYLCASSLRGSKTDTQYFGPGTRLTVL.

The chain carries TRBV11-1 and TRBJ1-1; D not certain. Germline CDR1 reads SGHAT; CDR2 reads FQDESV (reference sequence). Trimming took off 5 bases at V and 0 bases at J, with 10 bases between the two ends. The CDR3 consists of 14 residues. CDR3 bases: TGTGCCAGCAGCCAACTTGCCTTGAACACTGAAGCTTTCTTT. Its protein is CASSQLALNTEAFF.

This clone was picked up a small number of times. The chain carries TRBV21-1 and TRBJ2-7; the table's D call TRBD2 went unverified against the DNA. TRBV21-1 counts as a pseudogene. This CDR3 is built from 14 residues. CDR3 residues: CASRKGGAPYEQYF. Written as DNA, the CDR3 is TGTGCCAGCAGGAAGGGGGGGGCCCCCTACGAGCAGTACTTC.

The chain carries TRBV12-5 and TRBJ1-1; D is unresolved. The CDR3 runs to 11 residues. Germline-derived CDR1 and CDR2 are LGHNT and FRNRAP. Deletions cut 9 bases from V and 4 bases from J, with 9 bases between. The DNA for the CDR3 is TGTGCTAGCATGTCGAGCACTGAAGCTTTCTTT. Its translation is CASMSSTEAFF.

This rearrangement joins TRBV28 to TRBJ2-5; 8 nucleotides agree with TRBD2. After removal of 6 bases from V and 2 bases from J, the junction contained 14 bases not matched to a gene. From germline, CDR1 is MDHEN and CDR2 SYDVKM. This CDR3 contains 17 residues. The CDR3 loop is CASSLTSGTSFQETQYF. The DNA of the CDR3 is TGTGCCAGCAGCCTAACTAGCGGCACTTCATTTCAAGAGACCCAGTACTTC.

In DNA form, the CDR3 reads TGTGCCAGCAGTTACTCGCCTATTGATACGCAGTATTTT. Translating it yields CASSYSPIDTQYF. J is TRBJ2-3 and V is TRBV6-5; D not certain. Trimming took off 0 bases at V and 6 bases at J, with 7 bases between the two ends. The CDR3 loop spans 13 amino acids. CDR1 is MNHEY, CDR2 SVGAGI, per germline.